This T cell receptor (beta chain) emerged from a study of shared clonotypes between healthy human individuals. Findings of the study overall: Between a few donors, naive CD4 clonotypes were shared at a level of about 5%.

Assay used: immunoSEQ multiplex PCR; TCRdb lists only in-frame clones, some missing. The table lists under 2.5 million clones, 80% to 95% of them singletons. With 4 bases removed from V and 4 bases from J, the gap between germline ends came to 14 bases. Germline V gives CDR1 GTSNPN, CDR2 SVGIG (reference sequence). The CDR3 has 14 residues. As to this clone: The antigen remains unidentified.

This TCR derives from a man aged 18 to 29 in good health. Some clones in this sample may be carry-over from other donors' samples. The sequenced material came from naive CD4+ T cells from PBMCs. Subset indicated: CD45RA+ positively selected. The genes are TRBV30 and TRBJ2-1, with D possibly being TRBD2 (5 bases). The DNA for the CDR3 is TGTGCCTGGACTACGGGGTCTGGGTACAATGAGCAGTTCTTC. It codes for CAWTTGSGYNEQFF.